These T cell receptor beta chains were read from a single sample in a study of Ad26.COV2.S vaccination and SARS-CoV-2 variants. Assay used: immunoSEQ multiplex PCR; TCRdb lists only in-frame clones, some missing. The sample yields hundreds of thousands of clones, approximately 88% seen once. Sequenced material: peripheral blood, taken in a trial of Ad26.COV2.S vaccine versus placebo. These receptors came from a person aged 18-65 years who received the Ad26.COV2.S COVID-19 vaccine or a placebo. CDR3s include the opening cysteine and the closing phenylalanine or tryptophan. A D gene is named only where the DNA matches it firmly. Not all rows give a size; the values are once, few, many and, for expanded clones, a class.

TRBV15	.	TRBJ2-5	.	TGTGCCACCAGCGGACAAACCGCGGGGGCCCAAGAGACCCAGTACTTC	CATSGQTAGAQETQYF
TRBV30	.	TRBJ1-2	.	TGTGCCTGGAGACCCAGGGAGGCTATTGGCTACACCTTC	CAWRPREAIGYTF
TRBV5-1	.	TRBJ1-1	.	TGCGCCAGCAGCTTGAGCAGGGGCAACACTGAAGCTTTCTTT	CASSLSRGNTEAFF
TRBV18	.	TRBJ2-2	.	TGTGCCAGCTCACCTCCGGCAGGGCGAACATTCGCCGGGGAGCTGTTTTTT	CASSPPAGRTFAGELFF
TRBV11-2	.	TRBJ1-3	.	TGTGCCAGCAGCTTAGCCGGGATCTCTGGAAACACCATATATTTT	CASSLAGISGNTIYF
TRBV18	.	TRBJ2-1	TRBD2	TGTGCCAGCTCACAAACTAGCGGGAGCTACAATGAGCAGTTCTTC	CASSQTSGSYNEQFF
TRBV7-9	once	TRBJ1-3	.	TGTGCCAGCAGCTTGAGGGACGACAGAAGCTCTGGAAACACCATATATTTT	CASSLRDDRSSGNTIYF
TRBV10-3	.	TRBJ2-5	.	TGTGCCATCAGTGAGATCGGGGGCTGGGGGGAGACCCAGTACTTC	CAISEIGGWGETQYF
TRBV27	.	TRBJ2-6	.	TGTGCCAGCAGCCTGTGGGGCGCTGGGGCCAACGTCCTGACTTTC	CASSLWGAGANVLTF
TRBV19	.	TRBJ2-7	.	TGTGCCAGTAGCCCCCTGGTAAGCTCCTACGAGCAGTACTTC	CASSPLVSSYEQYF
TRBV30	.	TRBJ1-6	.	TGTGCCTGGAGTGTAAATAATTCACCCCTCCACTTT	CAWSVNNSPLHF
TRBV30	.	TRBJ1-6	.	TGTGCCTGGAACAGGGTTGATTCACCCCTCCACTTT	CAWNRVDSPLHF
TRBV6-5	.	TRBJ1-2	.	TGTGCCAGCAGTTACTCGTACAGGGTGTATGGCTACACCTTC	CASSYSYRVYGYTF
TRBV5-1	.	TRBJ2-3	.	TGCGCCAGCAGCTCCCACACAGATACGCAGTATTTT	CASSSHTDTQYF
TRBV5-4	.	TRBJ2-1	TRBD2	TGTGCCAGCAGCTTGGTCCTAGCGGGAGGGCCCAATGAGCAGTTCTTC	CASSLVLAGGPNEQFF
TRBV25-1	.	TRBJ2-5	.	TGTGCCAGCAGTGATTTCAAGGAGACCCAGTACTTC	CASSDFKETQYF
TRBV19	.	TRBJ2-1	TRBD1	TGTGCCAGTAGTAAAGGGGGCGTCTCCTATGAGCAGTTCTTC	CASSKGGVSYEQFF
TRBV19	.	TRBJ2-5	.	TGTGCCAGTAGCCCCCTTAGGTGGGGGGCCGAGCAAAAGACCCAGTACTTC	CASSPLRWGAEQKTQYF
TRBV6-2/TRBV6-3	once	TRBJ1-5	.	TGTGCCAGCAGTTCCCCGCTGACTTCGCAGCCCCAGCATTTT	CASSSPLTSQPQHF
TRBV6-1	few	TRBJ1-4	TRBD1	TGTGCCAGCAGTGAATGGGGGGACAGATATGAAAAACTGTTTTTT	CASSEWGDRYEKLFF
TRBV5-4	.	TRBJ2-7	TRBD1	TGTGCCAGCCGCCCCGGGACAGTCCTCAACGAGCAGTACTTC	CASRPGTVLNEQYF
TRBV29-1	.	TRBJ2-7	.	TGCAGCGTTGATGGCGGGACAGCCTACGAGCAGTACTTC	CSVDGGTAYEQYF
TRBV2	once	TRBJ1-2	.	TGTGCCAGCAATCTTCAGAGGGCGGACGGCTACACCTTC	CASNLQRADGYTF
TRBV5-4	.	TRBJ2-3	TRBD1	TGTGCCAGCAGCTATGGACAGGGAATCAGGACAGATACGCAGTATTTT	CASSYGQGIRTDTQYF
TRBV6-2/TRBV6-3	.	TRBJ1-5	.	TGTGCCAGCAGTTACACTTATAGCAATCAGCCCCAGCATTTT	CASSYTYSNQPQHF
TRBV27	.	TRBJ1-1	.	TGTGCCAGCAGTAAATCGGGGGGGCTGTACACTGAAGCTTTCTTT	CASSKSGGLYTEAFF
TRBV5-4	few	TRBJ2-7	.	TGTGCCAGCAGCTTGGACAGGGATGGCCCCAGGGAGCAGTACTTC	CASSLDRDGPREQYF
TRBV11-1	.	TRBJ2-5	.	TGTGCCAGCAGCTTAGAGTTGCCCCCGGCTGAGACCCAGTACTTC	CASSLELPPAETQYF
TRBV12-3/TRBV12-4	.	TRBJ1-2	.	TGTGCCAGCAGTTTAGTGGGGTCCTATGGCTACACCTTC	CASSLVGSYGYTF
TRBV28	.	TRBJ2-1	TRBD1	TGTGCCAGCAGAACTCCGGGACAGGGGACCTACAATGAGCAGTTCTTC	CASRTPGQGTYNEQFF
TRBV27	.	TRBJ2-7	.	TGTGCCAGCAGCGCTTCGGGACACTTGTCCTACGAGCAGTACTTC	CASSASGHLSYEQYF
TRBV5-4	.	TRBJ2-7	TRBD2	TGTGCCAGCAGCTTGGCTGGCGGGAGGCCCTCCTACGAGCAGTACTTC	CASSLAGGRPSYEQYF
TRBV18	.	TRBJ2-5	.	TGTGCCAGCTCACCAGGAGACAAAGAGACCCAGTACTTC	CASSPGDKETQYF
TRBV2	once	TRBJ1-5	.	TGTGCCAGCAGTGAAGTTAACAATCAGCCCCAGCATTTT	CASSEVNNQPQHF
TRBV11-2	.	TRBJ2-4	TRBD2	TGTGCCAGCAGCTCTAGCGGGAGGGGAGGCATTCAGTACTTC	CASSSSGRGGIQYF
TRBV19	.	TRBJ1-5	TRBD1	TGTGCCAGTAGTACGACAGGGGTTCAGCCCCAGCATTTT	CASSTTGVQPQHF
TRBV11-3	.	TRBJ1-2	.	TGTGCCAGCAGCTTGGGGAGCGGCTACACCTTC	CASSLGSGYTF
TRBV29-1	.	TRBJ1-4	TRBD1	TGCAGCGTAGGACAGGGGACAACTAATGAAAAACTGTTTTTT	CSVGQGTTNEKLFF
TRBV5-4	.	TRBJ2-2	.	TGTGCCAGCAGCTTCGTGGCTGGGGGCGGGGAGCTGTTTTTT	CASSFVAGGGELFF
TRBV5-1	.	TRBJ1-4	TRBD1	TGCGCCAGCAGCTTGGGACAGGGAGATAATGAAAAACTGTTTTTT	CASSLGQGDNEKLFF
TRBV2	.	TRBJ2-7	.	TGTGCCAGCAGGCCCGACACTTTCTACGAGCAGTACTTC	CASRPDTFYEQYF
TRBV5-1	.	TRBJ2-7	TRBD1	TGCGCCAGCAGCCGACCAGGGACAGGGGCCTACGAGCAGTACTTC	CASSRPGTGAYEQYF
TRBV15	.	TRBJ2-3	.	TGTGCCACCAGCAGAGATCTGGGGGGAGGAACAGATACGCAGTATTTT	CATSRDLGGGTDTQYF
TRBV5-1	.	TRBJ1-3	.	TGCGCCAGCAGCTTGATCGGAGGGGACTCTGGAAACACCATATATTTT	CASSLIGGDSGNTIYF
TRBV7-2	.	TRBJ2-7	.	TGTGCCAGCAGCTCTCTAGCGTCCTACGAGCAGTACTTC	CASSSLASYEQYF
TRBV27	.	TRBJ2-7	TRBD2	TGTGCCAGCAGTTTAGCTCTAGCGGGAGGGGCCGGCGAGCAGTACTTC	CASSLALAGGAGEQYF